The rows below give T cell receptor beta chains drawn from one sample of a study of T cell repertoires in cytomegalovirus infection. TCRdb recomputed calls from the reads with MiXCR, one row per CDR3 protein. The table has a few hundred thousand distinct CDR3 sequences, around 40% seen once. These receptors lack a known antigen. The material was cultured PBMCs, obtained from culture after CMV antigen stimulation. These receptors came from a human donor in good health (CMV status not recorded). Some clones in this sample may be carry-over from other donors' samples. Each CDR3 is given with its conserved first and last residue. The order of the fields is V gene, clone size, J gene, D gene, CDR3 protein, CDR3 DNA. A D gene is named only where the DNA matches it firmly. Clone size is given for some rows only: seen once, a few or many times, or a class if the clone is expanded.

V: TRBV6-2/TRBV6-3
size: few
J: TRBJ2-1
D: .
CDR3: CASSYSGGWDNEQFF
DNA: TGTGCCAGCAGTTACTCGGGAGGATGGGACAATGAGCAGTTCTTC

V: TRBV7-9
size: .
J: TRBJ2-2
D: .
CDR3: CASSTYQTGELFF
DNA: TGTGCCAGCAGCACGTATCAAACCGGGGAGCTGTTTTTT

V: TRBV30
size: .
J: TRBJ1-1
D: .
CDR3: CAWSDRQVLNTEAFF
DNA: TGTGCCTGGAGTGACCGACAGGTTTTGAACACTGAAGCTTTCTTT

V: TRBV7-2
size: .
J: TRBJ2-7
D: .
CDR3: CASSPDRLRAGYEQYF
DNA: TGTGCCAGCAGCCCCGACAGGCTGAGGGCCGGGTACGAGCAGTACTTC

V: TRBV7-2
size: many
J: TRBJ2-1
D: .
CDR3: CASSPRTQYNEQFF
DNA: TGTGCCAGCAGCCCGAGGACACAATACAATGAGCAGTTCTTC

V: TRBV10-3
size: .
J: TRBJ2-1
D: .
CDR3: CAIRGNNEQFF
DNA: TGTGCCATCAGGGGGAACAATGAGCAGTTCTTC

V: TRBV6-2/TRBV6-3
size: few
J: TRBJ2-1
D: .
CDR3: CASSYSSLALYNEQFF
DNA: TGTGCCAGCAGTTACTCGTCCCTAGCGCTTTACAATGAGCAGTTCTTC

V: TRBV10-3
size: .
J: TRBJ1-1
D: TRBD1
CDR3: CAISGTGAMNTEAFF
DNA: TGTGCCATCAGTGGGACAGGGGCTATGAACACTGAAGCTTTCTTT

V: TRBV5-4
size: few
J: TRBJ2-5
D: TRBD2
CDR3: CASSGRAGEETQYF
DNA: TGTGCCAGCAGTGGCCGGGCGGGGGAAGAGACCCAGTACTTC

V: TRBV7-8
size: .
J: TRBJ1-4
D: .
CDR3: CATKRAGGVANEKLFF
DNA: TGTGCCACCAAGCGGGCGGGAGGGGTAGCTAATGAAAAACTGTTTTTT

V: TRBV7-9
size: many
J: TRBJ1-4
D: TRBD1
CDR3: CASSLELYADRATNEKLFF
DNA: TGTGCCAGCAGCTTAGAGCTTTATGCCGACAGGGCCACTAATGAAAAACTGTTTTTT

V: TRBV6-5
size: .
J: TRBJ1-6
D: TRBD1
CDR3: CASSYLDRGLSSYNSPLHF
DNA: TGTGCCAGCAGTTACCTGGACAGGGGGCTGAGCTCCTATAATTCACCCCTCCACTTT

V: TRBV20-1
size: .
J: TRBJ2-3
D: .
CDR3: CSASDRRSSTDTQYF
DNA: TGCAGTGCTAGTGATCGGAGATCTAGCACAGATACGCAGTATTTT

V: TRBV20-1
size: .
J: TRBJ2-1
D: .
CDR3: CSADMGPGNEQFF
DNA: TGCAGTGCGGATATGGGGCCCGGCAATGAGCAGTTCTTC

V: TRBV5-1
size: .
J: TRBJ2-7
D: TRBD2
CDR3: CASSRGTSGVNEQYF
DNA: TGCGCCAGCAGCAGGGGGACTAGCGGAGTGAACGAGCAGTACTTC

V: TRBV5-4
size: .
J: TRBJ2-5
D: TRBD2
CDR3: CASSLLAGMSETQYF
DNA: TGTGCCAGCAGCTTACTAGCGGGGATGTCGGAGACCCAGTACTTC